A selection of T cell receptor beta chains follows, all from one sample in a study of T cells after yellow fever vaccination. TCRdb re-derived calls from the 5' RACE reads in MiXCR, one entry per CDR3 protein. There are some 400,000 distinct CDR3 sequences in the sample; 6% to 8% occur only once, and 15% lies in the top ten. The sequenced sample was PBMCs, obtained 5 days after the yellow fever booster vaccination. These receptors all come from a man aged 25-45 years who received the YFV17D yellow fever vaccine. Both conserved end residues are part of each CDR3. A D gene is named only where the DNA matches it firmly. A clone size is listed for some rows: how often the clone was seen (once, few, many), or a class if it is expanded.

d_gene: TRBD1
abundance: few
j_gene: TRBJ2-5
v_gene: TRBV7-8
CDR3nt: TGTGCCAGCAGCTTAAGACAGGGGGGGAGTATCGAGACCCAGTACTTC
CDR3aa: CASSLRQGGSIETQYF

d_gene: .
abundance: .
j_gene: TRBJ2-7
v_gene: TRBV10-3
CDR3nt: TGTGCCATCAGTCCGTCCTACGAGCAGTACTTC
CDR3aa: CAISPSYEQYF

d_gene: TRBD1
abundance: many
j_gene: TRBJ2-7
v_gene: TRBV19
CDR3nt: TGTGCCAGTAGTATTCACAGGGGCGACGAGCAGTACTTC
CDR3aa: CASSIHRGDEQYF

d_gene: .
abundance: few
j_gene: TRBJ2-2
v_gene: TRBV20-1
CDR3nt: TGCAGTGCTAGAGACGTGGGATGGACCGGGGAGCTGTTTTTT
CDR3aa: CSARDVGWTGELFF

d_gene: .
abundance: .
j_gene: TRBJ2-5
v_gene: TRBV7-2
CDR3nt: TGTGCCAGCAGCCTCTACCAGGGGATGGAGACCCAGTACTTC
CDR3aa: CASSLYQGMETQYF

d_gene: .
abundance: few
j_gene: TRBJ2-5
v_gene: TRBV11-1
CDR3nt: TGTGCCAGCAGCTTAGCCAAAGGAGGGGCAGGGCCTAGGGAGACCCAGTACTTC
CDR3aa: CASSLAKGGAGPRETQYF

d_gene: TRBD2
abundance: many
j_gene: TRBJ2-5
v_gene: TRBV20-1
CDR3nt: TGCAGTGCTAGTTCTGGACTAGCGGGAGGTCGGCAATGGGATGAGACCCAGTACTTC
CDR3aa: CSASSGLAGGRQWDETQYF

d_gene: TRBD2
abundance: few
j_gene: TRBJ2-3
v_gene: TRBV7-2
CDR3nt: TGTGCCAGCAGCTTTTTAGCGGGAGCAGATACGCAGTATTTT
CDR3aa: CASSFLAGADTQYF

d_gene: TRBD1
abundance: .
j_gene: TRBJ2-2
v_gene: TRBV23-1
CDR3nt: TGCGCCAGCAGTCAACGGGACAGTATAAACACCGGGGAGCTGTTTTTT
CDR3aa: CASSQRDSINTGELFF

d_gene: TRBD1
abundance: .
j_gene: TRBJ2-2
v_gene: TRBV9
CDR3nt: TGTGCCAGCAGCGTAGCTGGGGCGACAGGGTTCACCGGGGAGCTGTTTTTT
CDR3aa: CASSVAGATGFTGELFF

d_gene: TRBD2
abundance: .
j_gene: TRBJ2-7
v_gene: TRBV11-1
CDR3nt: TGTGCCAGCAGCCCACTCCTGGACGGCGGGAGGGAGGCCTACGAGCAGTACTTC
CDR3aa: CASSPLLDGGREAYEQYF

d_gene: .
abundance: .
j_gene: TRBJ2-5
v_gene: TRBV12-5
CDR3nt: TGTGCTAGTGGCCTTAGCCATCCTCAAGAGACCCAGTACTTC
CDR3aa: CASGLSHPQETQYF

d_gene: .
abundance: many
j_gene: TRBJ2-7
v_gene: TRBV7-2
CDR3nt: TGTGCCAGCAGCTTAGAAATCGGCGAGCAGTACTTC
CDR3aa: CASSLEIGEQYF

d_gene: .
abundance: few
j_gene: TRBJ1-5
v_gene: TRBV20-1
CDR3nt: TGCAGTGCTAGAGATGGGCACGAACGGACCGACGTACGGCCCCAGCATTTT
CDR3aa: CSARDGHERTDVRPQHF

d_gene: .
abundance: many
j_gene: TRBJ1-1
v_gene: TRBV12-3/TRBV12-4
CDR3nt: TGTGCCAGCAGTTTAGCAGTCACTGAAGCTTTCTTT
CDR3aa: CASSLAVTEAFF

d_gene: .
abundance: few
j_gene: TRBJ2-5
v_gene: TRBV25-1
CDR3nt: TGTGCCAGCATGCGCCTAGGGGAGACCCAGTACTTC
CDR3aa: CASMRLGETQYF

d_gene: .
abundance: many
j_gene: TRBJ2-5
v_gene: TRBV18
CDR3nt: TGTGCCAGCTCACCAGGCGGGTCCGTGGGGGAGACCCAGTACTTC
CDR3aa: CASSPGGSVGETQYF

d_gene: .
abundance: .
j_gene: TRBJ1-6
v_gene: TRBV20-1
CDR3nt: TGCAGTGTAGGGGTTGGTAATTCACCCCTCCACTTT
CDR3aa: CSVGVGNSPLHF

d_gene: .
abundance: .
j_gene: TRBJ2-3
v_gene: TRBV20-1
CDR3nt: TGCAGTGCTCCCGGGTCGATACCAGATACGCAGTATTTT
CDR3aa: CSAPGSIPDTQYF

d_gene: TRBD2
abundance: few
j_gene: TRBJ2-5
v_gene: TRBV3-1
CDR3nt: TGTGCCAGCTGCAAAGCGGGAGGATTCGAGACCCAGTACTTC
CDR3aa: CASCKAGGFETQYF

d_gene: .
abundance: .
j_gene: TRBJ2-3
v_gene: TRBV7-2
CDR3nt: TGTGCCAGCAGCTTAAGAGGGAGAGGGGGAGATACGCAGTATTTT
CDR3aa: CASSLRGRGGDTQYF

d_gene: .
abundance: .
j_gene: TRBJ2-3
v_gene: TRBV20-1
CDR3nt: TGCAGTGCTAGGGTGCCAAGTGGGTTCTCAGATACGCAGTATTTT
CDR3aa: CSARVPSGFSDTQYF

d_gene: .
abundance: .
j_gene: TRBJ2-1
v_gene: TRBV29-1
CDR3nt: TGCAGCGGAGGCAGGAGCTCCTACAATGAGCAGTTCTTC
CDR3aa: CSGGRSSYNEQFF

d_gene: .
abundance: .
j_gene: TRBJ2-3
v_gene: TRBV9
CDR3nt: TGTGCCAGCAGCGTAGGAAGTAGCACAGATACGCAGTATTTT
CDR3aa: CASSVGSSTDTQYF

d_gene: .
abundance: few
j_gene: TRBJ1-1
v_gene: TRBV20-1
CDR3nt: TGCAGTGTTCCTATTACAGGGAGAGGGGCTTTCTTT
CDR3aa: CSVPITGRGAFF

d_gene: .
abundance: many
j_gene: TRBJ2-3
v_gene: TRBV15
CDR3nt: TGTGCCACCAGCAGAGAAAGCGGACGTCCAGATACGCAGTATTTT
CDR3aa: CATSRESGRPDTQYF

d_gene: TRBD2
abundance: few
j_gene: TRBJ2-3
v_gene: TRBV10-3
CDR3nt: TGTGCCATCAGTGAGTCGACGGGGGGAAATACGCAGTATTTT
CDR3aa: CAISESTGGNTQYF

d_gene: TRBD2
abundance: .
j_gene: TRBJ2-1
v_gene: TRBV19
CDR3nt: TGTGCCAGTAGTATAGACCATAGCGGGAGGGTTCGAAATGAGCAGTTCTTC
CDR3aa: CASSIDHSGRVRNEQFF

d_gene: TRBD1
abundance: few
j_gene: TRBJ2-1
v_gene: TRBV24-1
CDR3nt: TGTGCCACCAGTGATTCAGGTCACAGGGGCTCCTACAATGAGCAGTTCTTC
CDR3aa: CATSDSGHRGSYNEQFF

d_gene: .
abundance: many
j_gene: TRBJ2-3
v_gene: TRBV20-1
CDR3nt: TGCAGTGCCGAAGACTCGTCCCCTAGCACAGATACGCAGTATTTT
CDR3aa: CSAEDSSPSTDTQYF

d_gene: .
abundance: many
j_gene: TRBJ2-1
v_gene: TRBV7-3
CDR3nt: TGTGCCAGCAGCTTAAAAAGCGGCACTGGGGGCTATGAGCAGTTCTTC
CDR3aa: CASSLKSGTGGYEQFF

d_gene: .
abundance: few
j_gene: TRBJ2-6
v_gene: TRBV18
CDR3nt: TGTGCCAGCTCACCACGCGCTGAAACAAATTCTGGGGCCAACGTCCTGACTTTC
CDR3aa: CASSPRAETNSGANVLTF

d_gene: TRBD2
abundance: few
j_gene: TRBJ2-7
v_gene: TRBV10-2
CDR3nt: TGCGCCAGCAGTACCGGGAGATTTACCCGACTAGCTCTCTACTACGAGCAGTACTTC
CDR3aa: CASSTGRFTRLALYYEQYF

d_gene: .
abundance: .
j_gene: TRBJ2-3
v_gene: TRBV24-1
CDR3nt: TGTGCCACCAGTGAGACCGGGACCCACCGGGGTGATTCGCAGTATTTT
CDR3aa: CATSETGTHRGDSQYF

d_gene: .
abundance: many
j_gene: TRBJ2-2
v_gene: TRBV4-3
CDR3nt: TGCGCCAGCAGCCAATCCCCTCACACCGGGGAGCTGTTTTTT
CDR3aa: CASSQSPHTGELFF

d_gene: TRBD2
abundance: .
j_gene: TRBJ2-3
v_gene: TRBV5-6
CDR3nt: TGTGCCGGCGGGGCTAGCGGTACCCTCACAGATACGCAGTATTTT
CDR3aa: CAGGASGTLTDTQYF

d_gene: .
abundance: .
j_gene: TRBJ1-2
v_gene: TRBV20-1
CDR3nt: TGCTGTGCTAGGGAGGTCGGCCTCGCGGGCTACACCTTC
CDR3aa: CCAREVGLAGYTF

d_gene: .
abundance: few
j_gene: TRBJ2-1
v_gene: TRBV19
CDR3nt: TGTGCCAGTAGTATAACCGCAGGGAATAGGAATGAGCAGTTCTTC
CDR3aa: CASSITAGNRNEQFF

d_gene: .
abundance: few
j_gene: TRBJ1-5
v_gene: TRBV20-1
CDR3nt: TGCAGTGCTAGCCAAGGAGCCCGGGACAATCAGCCCCAGCATTTT
CDR3aa: CSASQGARDNQPQHF

d_gene: .
abundance: many
j_gene: TRBJ2-5
v_gene: TRBV10-3
CDR3nt: TGTGCCATCAGACCAAGCACCCGGTCCCGGGAGACCCAGTACTTC
CDR3aa: CAIRPSTRSRETQYF

d_gene: .
abundance: few
j_gene: TRBJ2-2
v_gene: TRBV11-2
CDR3nt: TGTGCCAGCAGCTTATCGGCGGAGACCGGGGAGCTGTTTTTT
CDR3aa: CASSLSAETGELFF

d_gene: .
abundance: many
j_gene: TRBJ2-7
v_gene: TRBV7-2
CDR3nt: TGTGCCAGCAGCTTAGCGGGACACTCCTACGAGCAGTACTTC
CDR3aa: CASSLAGHSYEQYF